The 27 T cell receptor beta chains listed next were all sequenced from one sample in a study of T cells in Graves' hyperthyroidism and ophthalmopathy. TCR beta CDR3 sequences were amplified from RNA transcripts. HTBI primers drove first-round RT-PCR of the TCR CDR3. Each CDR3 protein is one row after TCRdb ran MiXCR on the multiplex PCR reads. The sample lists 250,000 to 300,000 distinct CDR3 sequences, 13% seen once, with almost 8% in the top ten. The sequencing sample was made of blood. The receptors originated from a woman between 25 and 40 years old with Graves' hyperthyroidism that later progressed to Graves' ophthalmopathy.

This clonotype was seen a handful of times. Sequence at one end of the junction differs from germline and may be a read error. CDR3 sequence: CASSYTLTSIEIQYF. The CDR3 DNA sequence: TGTGCCAGCAGCTACACCCTGACTAGCATAGAGATCCAGTACTTC. The J gene is TRBJ2-5, the V gene TRBV5-6; 7 nucleotides agree with TRBD2. CDR1 and CDR2 from the germline V gene are SGHDT and YYEEEE. This CDR3 has 15 amino acids.

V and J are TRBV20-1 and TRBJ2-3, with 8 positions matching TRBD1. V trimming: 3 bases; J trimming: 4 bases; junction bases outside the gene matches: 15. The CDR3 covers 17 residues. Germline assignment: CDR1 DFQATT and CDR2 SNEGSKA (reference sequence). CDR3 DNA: TGCAGTGCTAGGGCTGACTCCGGGACAGGCGGGGCAGATACGCAGTATTTT. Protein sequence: CSARADSGTGGADTQYF.

CDR3 residues: CASSPQVLSSGANVLTF. CDR3 nucleotides: TGTGCCAGCAGCCCGCAGGTCCTAAGCTCTGGGGCCAACGTCCTGACTTTC. The rearrangement joins TRBV5-4 to TRBJ2-6; D call uncertain. V was cut by 4 bases and J by 0 bases, with 14 bases left in between. Per the germline V gene, CDR1 is SGHNT and CDR2 is YYREEE (reference sequence). This CDR3 spans 17 amino acids.

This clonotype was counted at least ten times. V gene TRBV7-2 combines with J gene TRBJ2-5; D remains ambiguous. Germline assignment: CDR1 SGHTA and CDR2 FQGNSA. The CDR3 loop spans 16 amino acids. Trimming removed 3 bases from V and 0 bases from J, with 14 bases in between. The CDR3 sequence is CASSLRIEWDQETQYF. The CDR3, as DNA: TGTGCCAGCAGCTTGAGGATAGAATGGGACCAAGAGACCCAGTACTTC.

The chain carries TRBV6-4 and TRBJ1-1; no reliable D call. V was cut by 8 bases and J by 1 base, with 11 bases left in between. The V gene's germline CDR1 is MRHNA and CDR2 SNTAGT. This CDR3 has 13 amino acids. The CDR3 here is CASAETRNTEAFF. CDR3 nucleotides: TGTGCCAGCGCGGAAACAAGGAACACTGAAGCTTTCTTT.

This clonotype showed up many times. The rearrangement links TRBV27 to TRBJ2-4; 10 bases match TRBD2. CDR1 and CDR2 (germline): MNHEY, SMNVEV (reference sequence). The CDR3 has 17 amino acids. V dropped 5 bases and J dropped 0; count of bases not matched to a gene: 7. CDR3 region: CASSPIAGGLAKNIQYF. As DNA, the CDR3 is TGTGCCAGCAGTCCCATAGCGGGAGGACTAGCCAAAAACATTCAGTACTTC.

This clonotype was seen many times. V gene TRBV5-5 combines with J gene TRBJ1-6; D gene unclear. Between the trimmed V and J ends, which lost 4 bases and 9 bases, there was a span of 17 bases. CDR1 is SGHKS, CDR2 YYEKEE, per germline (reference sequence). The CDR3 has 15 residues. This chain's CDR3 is CASSRNGEQLSPLHF. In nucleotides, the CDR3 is TGTGCCAGCAGCCGCAATGGGGAACAGCTTTCACCCCTCCACTTT.

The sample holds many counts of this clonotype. This CDR3 reads CATSTGSSYEQYF. CDR3 sequence (DNA): TGTGCCACCAGTACGGGAAGCTCCTACGAGCAGTACTTC. J is TRBJ2-7 and V is TRBV24-1; tentatively, D is TRBD2 (5 bases). V was shortened by 6 bases and J by 0 bases, with 8 bases between the two germline ends. The CDR3 has 13 residues. The germline V gene has CDR1 KGHDR and CDR2 SFDVKD.

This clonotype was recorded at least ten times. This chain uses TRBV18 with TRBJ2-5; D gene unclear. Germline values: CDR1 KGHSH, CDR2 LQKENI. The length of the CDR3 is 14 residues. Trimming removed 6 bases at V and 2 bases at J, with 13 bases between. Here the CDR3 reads CASSLTYGQETQYF. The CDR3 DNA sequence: TGTGCCAGCTCCCTAACGTACGGGCAAGAGACCCAGTACTTC.

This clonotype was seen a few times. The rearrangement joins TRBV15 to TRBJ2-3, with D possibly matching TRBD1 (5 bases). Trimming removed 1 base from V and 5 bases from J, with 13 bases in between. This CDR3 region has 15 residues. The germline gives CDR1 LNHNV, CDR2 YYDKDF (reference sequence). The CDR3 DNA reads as TGTGCCACCAGCAGAGCTCTCCAGGGCGGAGATACGCAGTATTTT. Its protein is CATSRALQGGDTQYF.

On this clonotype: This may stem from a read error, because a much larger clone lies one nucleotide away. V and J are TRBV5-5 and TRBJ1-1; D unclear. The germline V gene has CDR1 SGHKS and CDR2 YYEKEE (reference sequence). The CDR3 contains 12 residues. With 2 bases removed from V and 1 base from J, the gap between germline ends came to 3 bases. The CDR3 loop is CASSFKNTEAFF. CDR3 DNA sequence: TGTGCCAGCAGCTTCAAGAACACTGAAGCTTTCTTT.

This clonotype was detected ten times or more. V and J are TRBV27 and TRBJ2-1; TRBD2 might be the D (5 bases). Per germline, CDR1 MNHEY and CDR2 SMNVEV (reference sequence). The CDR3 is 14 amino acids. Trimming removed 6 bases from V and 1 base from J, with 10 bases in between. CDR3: CASSLTGSYNEQFF. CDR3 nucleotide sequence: TGTGCCAGCAGCTTGACGGGGTCCTACAATGAGCAGTTCTTC.

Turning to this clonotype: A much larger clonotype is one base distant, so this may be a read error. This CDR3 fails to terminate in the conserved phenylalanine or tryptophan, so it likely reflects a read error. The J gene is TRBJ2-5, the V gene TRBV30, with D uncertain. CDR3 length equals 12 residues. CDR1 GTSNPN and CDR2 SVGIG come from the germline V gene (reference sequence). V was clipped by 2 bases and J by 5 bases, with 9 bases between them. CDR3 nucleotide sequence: TGTGCCTGGAGTCAAGGGTTGGAGACCCAGTACTCC. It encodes CAWSQGLETQYS.

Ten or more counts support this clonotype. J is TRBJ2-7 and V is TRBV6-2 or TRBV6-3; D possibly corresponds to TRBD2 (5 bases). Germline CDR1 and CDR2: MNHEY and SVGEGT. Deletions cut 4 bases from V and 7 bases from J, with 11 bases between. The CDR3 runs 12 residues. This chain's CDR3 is CASSSVAWEQYF. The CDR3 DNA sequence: TGTGCCAGCAGTTCGGTAGCGTGGGAGCAGTACTTC.

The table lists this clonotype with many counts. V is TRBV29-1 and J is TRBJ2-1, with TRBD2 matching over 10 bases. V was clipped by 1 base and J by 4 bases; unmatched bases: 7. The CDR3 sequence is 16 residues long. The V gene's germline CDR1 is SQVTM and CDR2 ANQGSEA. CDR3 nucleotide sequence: TGCAGCGTTGAAGGGGCTAGCGGGAGTTCGTACAATGAGCAGTTCTTC. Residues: CSVEGASGSSYNEQFF.

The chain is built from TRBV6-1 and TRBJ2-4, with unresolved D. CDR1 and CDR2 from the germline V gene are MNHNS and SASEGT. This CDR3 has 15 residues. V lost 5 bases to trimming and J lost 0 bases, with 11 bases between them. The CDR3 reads CASSSRLGAKNIQYF. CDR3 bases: TGTGCCAGCAGTTCTCGCCTTGGAGCCAAAAACATTCAGTACTTC.

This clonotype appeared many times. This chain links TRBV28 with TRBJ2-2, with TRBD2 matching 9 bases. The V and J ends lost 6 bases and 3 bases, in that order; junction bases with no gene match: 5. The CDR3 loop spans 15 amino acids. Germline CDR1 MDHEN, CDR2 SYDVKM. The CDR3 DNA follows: TGTGCCAGCAGACCTAGCGGGAAGGACACCGGGGAGCTGTTTTTT. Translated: CASRPSGKDTGELFF.

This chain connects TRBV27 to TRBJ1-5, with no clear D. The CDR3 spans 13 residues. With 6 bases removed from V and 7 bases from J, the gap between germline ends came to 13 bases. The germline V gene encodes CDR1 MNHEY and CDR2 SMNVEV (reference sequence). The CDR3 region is CASRYTVEQPQHF. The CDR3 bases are TGTGCCAGCAGATATACAGTGGAACAGCCCCAGCATTTT.

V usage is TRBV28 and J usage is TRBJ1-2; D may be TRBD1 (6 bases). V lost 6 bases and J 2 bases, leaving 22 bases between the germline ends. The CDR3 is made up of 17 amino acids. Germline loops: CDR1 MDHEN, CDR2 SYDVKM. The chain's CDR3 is CASRSGTKIYRNYGYTF. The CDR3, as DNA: TGTGCCAGCAGGTCCGGGACAAAAATATATCGAAACTATGGCTACACCTTC.

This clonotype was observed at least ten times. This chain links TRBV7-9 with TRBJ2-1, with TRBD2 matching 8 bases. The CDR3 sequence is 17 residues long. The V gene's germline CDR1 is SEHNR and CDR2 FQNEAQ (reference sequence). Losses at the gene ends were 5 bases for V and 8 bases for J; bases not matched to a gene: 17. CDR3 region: CASSPLRASGRRYEQFF. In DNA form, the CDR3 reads TGTGCCAGCAGCCCCCTCCGAGCGAGCGGGAGACGGTATGAGCAGTTCTTC. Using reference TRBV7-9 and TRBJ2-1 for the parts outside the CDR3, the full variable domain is DTGVSQNPRHKITKRGQNVTFRCDPISEHNRLYWYRQTLGQGPEFLTYFQNEAQLEKSRLLSDRFSAERPKGSFSTLEIQRTEQGDSAMYLCASSPLRASGRRYEQFFGPGTRLTVL.

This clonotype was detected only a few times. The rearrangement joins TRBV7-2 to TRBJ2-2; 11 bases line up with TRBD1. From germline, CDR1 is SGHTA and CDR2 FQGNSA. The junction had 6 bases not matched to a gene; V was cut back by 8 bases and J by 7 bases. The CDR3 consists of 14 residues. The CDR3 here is CASRDRGVFGELFF. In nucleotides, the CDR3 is TGTGCCAGCCGGGACAGGGGGGTTTTCGGGGAGCTGTTTTTT.

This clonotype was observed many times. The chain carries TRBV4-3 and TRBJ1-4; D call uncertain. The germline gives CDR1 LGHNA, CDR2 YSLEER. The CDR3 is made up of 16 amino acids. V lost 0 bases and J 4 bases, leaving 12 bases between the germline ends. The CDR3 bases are TGCGCCAGCAGCCAAGAATTAGGGAGCTTTAATGAAAAACTGTTTTTT. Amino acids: CASSQELGSFNEKLFF.

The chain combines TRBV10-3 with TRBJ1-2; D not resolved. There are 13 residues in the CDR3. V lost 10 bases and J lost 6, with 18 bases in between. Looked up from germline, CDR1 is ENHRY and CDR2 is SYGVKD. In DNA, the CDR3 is TGTGCCACCGCCCCGCCGGAGGTAGATGGCTACACCTTC. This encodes CATAPPEVDGYTF.

CDR3 nucleotides: TGTGCCAGCAGCCTGGCTACAGCCGAAACGGTGGCTTTCTTT. This translates into CASSLATAETVAFF. The genes are TRBV3-1 and TRBJ1-1; no clear D gene. V dropped 4 bases and J dropped 11 bases, with 20 bases sitting between them. CDR3 size: 14 residues. Per the germline V gene, CDR1 is LGHDT and CDR2 is YNNKEL (reference sequence).

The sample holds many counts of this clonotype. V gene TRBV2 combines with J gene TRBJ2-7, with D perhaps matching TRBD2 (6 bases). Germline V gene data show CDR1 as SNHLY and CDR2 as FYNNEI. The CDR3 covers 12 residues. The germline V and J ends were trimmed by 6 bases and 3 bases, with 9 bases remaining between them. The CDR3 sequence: CASRGGNYEQYF. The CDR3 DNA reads TGTGCCAGCAGAGGCGGGAACTACGAGCAGTACTTC.

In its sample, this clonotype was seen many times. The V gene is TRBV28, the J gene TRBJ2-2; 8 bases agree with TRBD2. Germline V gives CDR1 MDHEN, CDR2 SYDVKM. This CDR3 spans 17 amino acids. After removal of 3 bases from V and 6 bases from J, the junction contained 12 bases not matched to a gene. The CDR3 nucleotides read TGTGCCAGCAGTTTTTTAGTGAAGACTAGCGTCGCCGGGGAGCTGTTTTTT. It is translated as CASSFLVKTSVAGELFF. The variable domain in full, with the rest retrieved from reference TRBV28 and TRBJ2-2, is DVKVTQSSRYLVKRTGEKVFLECVQDMDHENMFWYRQDPGLGLRLIYFSYDVKMKEKGDIPEGYSVSREKKERFSLILESASTNQTSMYLCASSFLVKTSVAGELFFGEGSRLTVL.

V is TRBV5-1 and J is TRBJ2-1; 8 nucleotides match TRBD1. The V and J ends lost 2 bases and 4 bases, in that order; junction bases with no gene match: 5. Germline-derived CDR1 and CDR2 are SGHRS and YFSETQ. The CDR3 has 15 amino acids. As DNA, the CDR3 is TGCGCCAGCAGCTTTCAGGGGGCGGCATACAATGAGCAGTTCTTC. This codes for CASSFQGAAYNEQFF.